The text below deals with one T cell receptor beta chain. RNA in amounts of about 0.5 to 1 ug was reverse transcribed with random hexamers. TCRdb reprocessed the immunoSEQ multiplex PCR reads via MiXCR and lists one record per CDR3 protein. The sample includes about 73,000 distinct CDR3 sequences, approximately 94% of them seen just once. These data originate in a study of CD8 T cells in Susac syndrome. Trimming stripped 0 bases from V and 2 bases from J, with 5 bases between. This CDR3 contains 13 residues. Germline V CDR1 and CDR2: ENHRY, SYGVKD. The sequence was obtained from a human donor with multiple sclerosis. The source material was CD8+ T cells from PBMCs. The V gene is TRBV10-3, the J gene TRBJ2-7; D gene unclear. The CDR3 DNA sequence: TGTGCCATCAGTGAGTCGCCAGCCTACGAGCAGTACTTC. It yields the protein CAISESPAYEQYF.